Shown below are 9 T cell receptor beta chains from a single sample sequenced in a study of blood T cell repertoires in COVID-19 (dated by TCRdb to the early 2020s). Receptors were amplified or captured by the immunoSEQ multiplex PCR assay. Imported from immuneACCESS, the table was reduced by TCRdb to in-frame sequences with V and J called. These copies leave out some clones; in studies compared against another copy, an unresolved V gene accounts for under half, and the cause of the remainder is not known. This sample holds about 300,000 clones; roughly 85% were observed only once. The ten largest clones capture under 6% of the sample. The sample taken for sequencing was PBMCs or T cells enriched from blood (not recorded which). All receptors derive from a woman younger than 45 who had recovered from COVID-19.

The rearrangement joins TRBV2 to TRBJ2-2; possible D gene TRBD2, 6 bases. The CDR3 runs to 14 residues. Germline loops: CDR1 SNHLY, CDR2 FYNNEI. Trimming took 7 bases from V and 2 from J, leaving 11 bases between them. CDR3 sequence: CASKGGVNTGELFF. Here the CDR3 DNA reads TGTGCCAGCAAAGGAGGGGTAAACACCGGGGAGCTGTTTTTT.

The count of this clone is one. CDR3 sequence reads: CASTPLSGVVGTGELFF. For the CDR3, the DNA is TGTGCCAGCACCCCCTTGTCAGGGGTGGTCGGCACCGGGGAGCTGTTTTTT. The gene calls are TRBV5-6 and TRBJ2-2; possibly TRBD1 for D (6 bases). CDR1 and CDR2 from the germline V gene are SGHDT and YYEEEE. This CDR3 region has 17 residues. Trimming removed 6 bases from V and 4 bases from J, with 22 bases in between.

A single count supports this clone. J is TRBJ1-5 and V is TRBV7-9; 7 nucleotides match TRBD1. CDR1 and CDR2 from the germline V gene are SEHNR and FQNEAQ (reference sequence). The CDR3 consists of 14 residues. V was clipped by 5 bases and J by 7 bases; unmatched bases: 8. The CDR3 spells CASSTGQAGQPQHF. CDR3 bases: TGTGCCAGCAGCACAGGACAGGCCGGACAGCCCCAGCATTTT.

The gene calls are TRBV9 and TRBJ1-2, with 7 bases fitting TRBD1. Trimming at V came to 0 bases and at J to 0 bases, leaving 2 bases not matched to a gene. The CDR3 sequence is 15 residues long. Germline V CDR1 and CDR2: SGDLS, YYNGEE. CDR3 in DNA: TGTGCCAGCAGCGTAGAGGGGGCCACTAACTATGGCTACACCTTC. Translated: CASSVEGATNYGYTF.

The chain is built from TRBV19 and TRBJ2-1; 11 positions agree with TRBD1. V was clipped by 1 base and J by 6 bases; unmatched bases: 2. The CDR3 runs to 15 residues. The germline V gene encodes CDR1 LNHDA and CDR2 SQIVND (reference sequence). This CDR3 is CASSIGGQGVNEQFF. In DNA, the CDR3 is TGTGCCAGTAGTATAGGGGGACAGGGGGTCAATGAGCAGTTCTTC.

The V gene is TRBV7-9, the J gene TRBJ2-7, with D maybe TRBD2 (6 bases). The V gene's germline CDR1 is SEHNR and CDR2 FQNEAQ (reference sequence). The V gene lost 3 bases and the J gene lost 3 bases, with 9 bases spanning the gap. The length of the CDR3 is 13 residues. Here the CDR3 DNA reads TGTGCCAGCAGCTTCGGGCGGGGCTACGAGCAGTACTTC. Amino acid sequence: CASSFGRGYEQYF. The complete variable domain, with remaining parts taken from reference TRBV7-9 and TRBJ2-7, reads DTGVSQNPRHKITKRGQNVTFRCDPISEHNRLYWYRQTLGQGPEFLTYFQNEAQLEKSRLLSDRFSAERPKGSFSTLEIQRTEQGDSAMYLCASSFGRGYEQYFGPGTRLTVT.

V and J are TRBV6-4 and TRBJ1-1, with D maybe TRBD1 (5 bases). CDR1 and CDR2 from the germline V gene are MRHNA and SNTAGT. Trimming left V 3 bases short and J 4 bases short, with 18 bases between. The CDR3 consists of 16 residues. Written as DNA, the CDR3 is TGTGCCAGCAGTGAGAGGCTTGCAGGGAGGGGCACTGAAGCTTTCTTT. Translation: CASSERLAGRGTEAFF.

The sample holds one count of this clone. This chain joins TRBV9 and TRBJ2-7; D might be TRBD2 (7 bases). The CDR3 runs 15 residues. Trimming cost V 4 bases and J 0 bases, with 14 bases left between them. Germline values: CDR1 SGDLS, CDR2 YYNGEE. In nucleotides, the CDR3 is TGTGCCAGCAGCCCTGGGGGGGGCTACTCCTACGAGCAGTACTTC. The encoded protein is CASSPGGGYSYEQYF.

This chain connects TRBV7-2 to TRBJ2-7; 10 nucleotides align to TRBD1. The V segment lost 3 bases and the J segment 1 base; nucleotides outside the gene matches: 6. CDR1 is SGHTA and CDR2 is FQGNSA in the germline V gene. This CDR3 is built from 16 residues. The CDR3 bases are TGTGCCAGCAGCTTCTACCGGGACAGGGGTTCCTACGAGCAGTACTTC. The encoded protein is CASSFYRDRGSYEQYF. The whole variable domain, remainder taken from reference TRBV7-2 and TRBJ2-7, is GAGVSQSPSNKVTEKGKDVELRCDPISGHTALYWYRQSLGQGLEFLIYFQGNSAPDKSGLPSDRFSAERTGGSVSTLTIQRTQQEDSAVYLCASSFYRDRGSYEQYFGPGTRLTVT.